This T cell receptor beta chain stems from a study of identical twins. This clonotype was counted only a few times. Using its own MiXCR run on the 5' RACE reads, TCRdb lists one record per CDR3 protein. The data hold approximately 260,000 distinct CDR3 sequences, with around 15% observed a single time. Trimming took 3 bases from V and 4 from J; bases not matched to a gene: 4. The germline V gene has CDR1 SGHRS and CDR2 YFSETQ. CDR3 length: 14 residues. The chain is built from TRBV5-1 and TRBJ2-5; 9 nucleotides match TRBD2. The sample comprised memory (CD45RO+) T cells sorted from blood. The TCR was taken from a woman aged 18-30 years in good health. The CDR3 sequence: CASSSQTSGETQYF. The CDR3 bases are TGCGCCAGCAGCTCCCAGACTAGCGGAGAGACCCAGTACTTC.